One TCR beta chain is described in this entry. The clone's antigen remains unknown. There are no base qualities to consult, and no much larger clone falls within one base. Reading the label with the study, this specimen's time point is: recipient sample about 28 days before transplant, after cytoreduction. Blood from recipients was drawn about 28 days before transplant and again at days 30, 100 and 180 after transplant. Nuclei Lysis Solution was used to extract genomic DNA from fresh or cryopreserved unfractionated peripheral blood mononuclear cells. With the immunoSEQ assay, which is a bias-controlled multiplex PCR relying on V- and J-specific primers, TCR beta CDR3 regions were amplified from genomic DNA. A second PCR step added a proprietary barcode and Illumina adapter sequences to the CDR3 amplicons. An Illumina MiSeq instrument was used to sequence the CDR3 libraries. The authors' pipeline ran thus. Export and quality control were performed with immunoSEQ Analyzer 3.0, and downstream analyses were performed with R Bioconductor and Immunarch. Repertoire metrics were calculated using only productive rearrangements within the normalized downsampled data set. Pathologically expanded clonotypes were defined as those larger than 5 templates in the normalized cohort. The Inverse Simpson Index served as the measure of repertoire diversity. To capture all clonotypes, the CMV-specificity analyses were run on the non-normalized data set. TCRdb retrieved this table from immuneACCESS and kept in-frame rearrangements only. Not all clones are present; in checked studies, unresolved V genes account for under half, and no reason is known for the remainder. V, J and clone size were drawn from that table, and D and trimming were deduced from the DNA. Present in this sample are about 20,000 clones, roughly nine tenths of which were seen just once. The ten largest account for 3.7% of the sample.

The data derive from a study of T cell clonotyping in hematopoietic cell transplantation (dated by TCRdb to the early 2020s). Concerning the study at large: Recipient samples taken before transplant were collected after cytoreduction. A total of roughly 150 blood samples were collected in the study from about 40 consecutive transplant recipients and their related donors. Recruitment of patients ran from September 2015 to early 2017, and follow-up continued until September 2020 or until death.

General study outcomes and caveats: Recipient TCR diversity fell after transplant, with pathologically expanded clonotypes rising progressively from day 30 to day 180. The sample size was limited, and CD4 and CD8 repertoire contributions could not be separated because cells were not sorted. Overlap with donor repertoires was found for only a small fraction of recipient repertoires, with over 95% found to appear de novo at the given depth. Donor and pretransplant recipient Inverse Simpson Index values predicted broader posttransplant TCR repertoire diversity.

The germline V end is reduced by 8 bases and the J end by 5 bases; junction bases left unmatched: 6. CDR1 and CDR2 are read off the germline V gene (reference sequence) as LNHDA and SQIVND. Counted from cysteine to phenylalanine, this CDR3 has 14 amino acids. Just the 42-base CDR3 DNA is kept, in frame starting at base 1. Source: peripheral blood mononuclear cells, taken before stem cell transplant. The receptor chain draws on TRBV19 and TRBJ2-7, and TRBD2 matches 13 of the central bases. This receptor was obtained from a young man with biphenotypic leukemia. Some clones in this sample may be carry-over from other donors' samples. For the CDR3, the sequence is CASRLAGGSHEQYF. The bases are TGTGCCAGTCGACTAGCGGGAGGTTCCCACGAGCAGTACTTC.